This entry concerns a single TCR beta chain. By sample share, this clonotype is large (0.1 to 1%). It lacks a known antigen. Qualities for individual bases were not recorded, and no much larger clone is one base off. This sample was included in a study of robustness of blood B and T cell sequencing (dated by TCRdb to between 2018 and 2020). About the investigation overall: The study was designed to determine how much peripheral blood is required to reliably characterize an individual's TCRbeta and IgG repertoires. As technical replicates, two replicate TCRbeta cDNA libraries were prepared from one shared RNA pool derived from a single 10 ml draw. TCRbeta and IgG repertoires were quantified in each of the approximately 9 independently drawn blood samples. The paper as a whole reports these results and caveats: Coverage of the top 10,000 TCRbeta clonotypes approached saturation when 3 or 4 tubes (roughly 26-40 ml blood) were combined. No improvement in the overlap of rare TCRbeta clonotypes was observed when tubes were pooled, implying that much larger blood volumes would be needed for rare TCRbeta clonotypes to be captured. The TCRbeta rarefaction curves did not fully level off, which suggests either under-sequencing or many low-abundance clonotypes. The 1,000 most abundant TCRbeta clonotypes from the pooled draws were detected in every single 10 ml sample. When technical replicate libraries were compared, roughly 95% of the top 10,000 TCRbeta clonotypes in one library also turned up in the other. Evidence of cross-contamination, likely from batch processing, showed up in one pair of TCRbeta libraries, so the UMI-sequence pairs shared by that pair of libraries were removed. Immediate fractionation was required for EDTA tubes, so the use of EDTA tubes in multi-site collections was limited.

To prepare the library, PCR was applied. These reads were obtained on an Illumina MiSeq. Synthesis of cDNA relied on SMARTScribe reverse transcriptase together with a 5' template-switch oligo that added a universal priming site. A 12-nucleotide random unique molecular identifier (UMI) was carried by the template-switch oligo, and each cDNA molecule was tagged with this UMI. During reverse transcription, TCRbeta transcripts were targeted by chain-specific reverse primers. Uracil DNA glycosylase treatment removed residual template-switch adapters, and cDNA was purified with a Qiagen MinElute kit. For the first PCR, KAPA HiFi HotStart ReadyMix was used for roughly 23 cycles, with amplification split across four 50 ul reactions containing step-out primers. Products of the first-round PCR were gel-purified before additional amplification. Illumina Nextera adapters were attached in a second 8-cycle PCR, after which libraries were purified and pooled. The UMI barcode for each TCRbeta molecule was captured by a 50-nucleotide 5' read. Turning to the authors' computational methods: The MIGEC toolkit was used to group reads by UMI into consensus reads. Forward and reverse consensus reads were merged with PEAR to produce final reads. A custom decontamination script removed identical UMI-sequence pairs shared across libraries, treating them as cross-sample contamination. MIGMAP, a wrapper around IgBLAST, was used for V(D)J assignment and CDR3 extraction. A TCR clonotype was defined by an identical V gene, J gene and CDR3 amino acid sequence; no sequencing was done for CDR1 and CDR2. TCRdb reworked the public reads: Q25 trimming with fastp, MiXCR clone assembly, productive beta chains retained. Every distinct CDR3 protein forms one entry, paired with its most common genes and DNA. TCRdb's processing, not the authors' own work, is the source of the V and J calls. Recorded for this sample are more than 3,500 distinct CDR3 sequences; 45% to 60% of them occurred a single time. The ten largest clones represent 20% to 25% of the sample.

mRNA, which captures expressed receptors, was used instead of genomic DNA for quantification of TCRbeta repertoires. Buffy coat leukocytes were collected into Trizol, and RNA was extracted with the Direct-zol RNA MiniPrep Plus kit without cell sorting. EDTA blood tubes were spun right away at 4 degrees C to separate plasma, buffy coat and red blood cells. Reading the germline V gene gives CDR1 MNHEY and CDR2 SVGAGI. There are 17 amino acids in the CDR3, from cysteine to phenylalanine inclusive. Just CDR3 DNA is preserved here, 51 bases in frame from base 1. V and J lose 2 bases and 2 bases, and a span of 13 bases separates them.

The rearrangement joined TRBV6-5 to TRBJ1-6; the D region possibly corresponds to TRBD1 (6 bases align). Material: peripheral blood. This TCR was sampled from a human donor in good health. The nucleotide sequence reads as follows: TGTGCCAGCAGTTACACCCCAGGGGTAGCCTATAATTCACCCCTCCACTTT. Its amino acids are CASSYTPGVAYNSPLHF.